A selection of T cell receptor beta chains follows, all from one sample in a study of blood T cell repertoires in COVID-19. TCRdb keeps only in-frame clones here, not all; method: immunoSEQ multiplex PCR. The sample consists of some 270,000 clones, about 84% of them appearing once. Input material: peripheral blood. Source of these receptors: an elderly woman with COVID-19, enrolled during active disease. The CDR3 runs from the conserved cysteine through the conserved F or W. The order of the fields is V gene, clone size, J gene, D gene, CDR3 protein, CDR3 DNA. D genes are given only for firm matches. Clone size is not always given. Where it is, it says once, few, many or a class for expanded clones.

v_call: TRBV28
clone_size: .
j_call: TRBJ1-5
d_call: .
cdr3_aa: CASSFGVRDNNQPQHF
cdr3_nt: TGTGCCAGCAGTTTTGGGGTTAGGGACAACAATCAGCCCCAGCATTTT

v_call: TRBV21-1
clone_size: once
j_call: TRBJ2-7
d_call: .
cdr3_aa: CASSKRPGTGAYEQYF
cdr3_nt: TGTGCCAGCAGCAAAAGGCCCGGGACAGGCGCCTACGAGCAGTACTTC

v_call: TRBV5-1
clone_size: .
j_call: TRBJ2-1
d_call: TRBD2
cdr3_aa: CASSLGLAGGPGLNEQFF
cdr3_nt: TGCGCCAGCAGCCTGGGACTAGCGGGAGGACCGGGGCTCAATGAGCAGTTCTTC

v_call: TRBV7-8
clone_size: .
j_call: TRBJ1-6
d_call: .
cdr3_aa: CASSLGTARISYNSPLHF
cdr3_nt: TGTGCCAGCAGCTTAGGGACAGCAAGGATCTCCTATAATTCACCCCTCCACTTT

v_call: TRBV15
clone_size: once
j_call: TRBJ2-1
d_call: .
cdr3_aa: CATSREGWRSYNEQFF
cdr3_nt: TGTGCCACCAGCAGAGAGGGATGGAGGTCCTACAATGAGCAGTTCTTC

v_call: TRBV12-3/TRBV12-4
clone_size: .
j_call: TRBJ2-1
d_call: .
cdr3_aa: CASSLNSGGEQFF
cdr3_nt: TGTGCCAGCAGTTTGAATAGCGGCGGGGAGCAGTTCTTC

v_call: TRBV7-2
clone_size: .
j_call: TRBJ2-7
d_call: .
cdr3_aa: CASSPRGPYEQYF
cdr3_nt: TGTGCCAGCAGCCCCAGGGGCCCCTACGAGCAGTACTTC

v_call: TRBV7-2
clone_size: .
j_call: TRBJ1-2
d_call: .
cdr3_aa: CASSFQGQEGYTF
cdr3_nt: TGTGCCAGCAGCTTCCAGGGTCAAGAAGGCTACACCTTC

v_call: TRBV3-1/TRBV3-2
clone_size: once
j_call: TRBJ1-4
d_call: .
cdr3_aa: CASSSLMTGRNEKLFF
cdr3_nt: TGTGCCAGCAGCTCCTTAATGACGGGTCGAAATGAAAAACTGTTTTTT

v_call: TRBV18
clone_size: .
j_call: TRBJ2-3
d_call: .
cdr3_aa: CASSPPMAAPGDTQYF
cdr3_nt: TGTGCCAGCTCACCACCCATGGCAGCCCCGGGGGATACGCAGTATTTT

v_call: TRBV10-3
clone_size: .
j_call: TRBJ1-5
d_call: .
cdr3_aa: CAISEDRSQPQHF
cdr3_nt: TGTGCCATCAGTGAAGACAGGAGCCAGCCCCAGCATTTT

v_call: TRBV5-1
clone_size: .
j_call: TRBJ1-6
d_call: .
cdr3_aa: CASSLTANNSPLHF
cdr3_nt: TGCGCCAGCAGTTTGACAGCTAATAATTCACCCCTCCACTTT

v_call: TRBV5-1
clone_size: .
j_call: TRBJ2-5
d_call: .
cdr3_aa: CASSFGTIPETQYF
cdr3_nt: TGCGCCAGCAGCTTCGGAACTATACCAGAGACCCAGTACTTC

v_call: TRBV7-2
clone_size: .
j_call: TRBJ2-3
d_call: TRBD1
cdr3_aa: CASSPDRALTDTQYF
cdr3_nt: TGTGCCAGCAGCCCCGACAGGGCTCTCACAGATACGCAGTATTTT

v_call: TRBV3-1/TRBV3-2
clone_size: few
j_call: TRBJ1-1
d_call: .
cdr3_aa: CASSQGQGTEAFF
cdr3_nt: TGTGCCAGCAGCCAAGGGCAGGGAACTGAAGCTTTCTTT

v_call: TRBV5-1
clone_size: .
j_call: TRBJ2-7
d_call: .
cdr3_aa: CASSLSTGLTPYEQYF
cdr3_nt: TGCGCCAGCAGCTTGTCGACGGGTCTAACCCCCTACGAGCAGTACTTC

v_call: TRBV27
clone_size: few
j_call: TRBJ1-6
d_call: .
cdr3_aa: CASSPLSSYNSPLHF
cdr3_nt: TGTGCCAGCAGTCCTCTAAGCTCCTATAATTCACCCCTCCACTTT

v_call: TRBV20-1
clone_size: .
j_call: TRBJ2-5
d_call: .
cdr3_aa: CSASVGGVWETQYF
cdr3_nt: TGCAGTGCTAGTGTGGGAGGAGTGTGGGAGACCCAGTACTTC

v_call: TRBV10-3
clone_size: once
j_call: TRBJ2-5
d_call: TRBD1
cdr3_aa: CAISESKAGTGFQETQYF
cdr3_nt: TGTGCCATCAGTGAGTCTAAGGCAGGGACAGGGTTCCAAGAGACCCAGTACTTC

v_call: TRBV5-1
clone_size: .
j_call: TRBJ1-1
d_call: .
cdr3_aa: CASSLDPVREAFF
cdr3_nt: TGCGCCAGCAGCTTGGACCCCGTAAGGGAGGCTTTCTTT

v_call: TRBV6-5
clone_size: once
j_call: TRBJ2-5
d_call: TRBD2
cdr3_aa: CASSRMTSGIETQYF
cdr3_nt: TGTGCCAGCAGTCGCATGACTAGCGGGATAGAGACCCAGTACTTC

v_call: TRBV18
clone_size: .
j_call: TRBJ1-1
d_call: .
cdr3_aa: CASSPRQENTEAFF
cdr3_nt: TGTGCCAGCTCACCCCGACAGGAAAACACTGAAGCTTTCTTT

v_call: TRBV4-2
clone_size: .
j_call: TRBJ2-1
d_call: .
cdr3_aa: CASSQGLPTPSSYNEQFF
cdr3_nt: TGTGCCAGCAGCCAAGGACTCCCCACCCCGAGCTCCTACAATGAGCAGTTCTTC

v_call: TRBV18
clone_size: .
j_call: TRBJ1-1
d_call: .
cdr3_aa: CASSPAGSALTEAFF
cdr3_nt: TGTGCCAGCTCACCAGCAGGGTCTGCCCTAACTGAAGCTTTCTTT

v_call: TRBV5-4
clone_size: few
j_call: TRBJ2-5
d_call: .
cdr3_aa: CASSAQGQETQYF
cdr3_nt: TGTGCCAGCAGCGCACAGGGCCAAGAGACCCAGTACTTC

v_call: TRBV3-1/TRBV3-2
clone_size: .
j_call: TRBJ1-4
d_call: .
cdr3_aa: CASSQWGATNEKLFF
cdr3_nt: TGTGCCAGCAGCCAGTGGGGGGCAACTAATGAAAAACTGTTTTTT

v_call: TRBV7-9
clone_size: .
j_call: TRBJ1-2
d_call: .
cdr3_aa: CASSFGQFHGYTF
cdr3_nt: TGTGCCAGCAGCTTTGGACAATTCCATGGCTACACCTTC

v_call: TRBV11-2
clone_size: .
j_call: TRBJ1-5
d_call: TRBD1
cdr3_aa: CASSPGRQGRQPQHF
cdr3_nt: TGTGCCAGCAGCCCAGGGCGACAGGGAAGGCAGCCCCAGCATTTT

v_call: TRBV4-2
clone_size: .
j_call: TRBJ1-6
d_call: .
cdr3_aa: CASWFGGSDSPLHF
cdr3_nt: TGTGCCAGCTGGTTCGGAGGGTCCGATTCACCCCTCCACTTT

v_call: TRBV12-3/TRBV12-4
clone_size: .
j_call: TRBJ1-1
d_call: .
cdr3_aa: CATQRGMMTEAFF
cdr3_nt: TGTGCCACCCAGCGGGGGATGATGACTGAAGCTTTCTTT

v_call: TRBV5-1
clone_size: few
j_call: TRBJ1-2
d_call: TRBD1
cdr3_aa: CASSLVPGQGSGYTF
cdr3_nt: TGCGCCAGCAGCTTGGTCCCGGGACAGGGGTCGGGCTACACCTTC

v_call: TRBV6-5
clone_size: .
j_call: TRBJ1-1
d_call: .
cdr3_aa: CASTRTTPPVSEAFF
cdr3_nt: TGTGCCAGCACGAGGACAACCCCCCCGGTATCTGAAGCTTTCTTT

v_call: TRBV5-1
clone_size: .
j_call: TRBJ2-5
d_call: TRBD1
cdr3_aa: CASSSDRREQETQYF
cdr3_nt: TGCGCCAGCAGCTCGGACAGGCGAGAACAAGAGACCCAGTACTTC

v_call: TRBV7-2
clone_size: once
j_call: TRBJ1-5
d_call: TRBD1
cdr3_aa: CASRQTGTGRNQPQHF
cdr3_nt: TGTGCCAGCAGGCAGACCGGGACAGGGCGCAATCAGCCCCAGCATTTT

v_call: TRBV28
clone_size: .
j_call: TRBJ2-5
d_call: TRBD2
cdr3_aa: CASSLTSGGRETQYF
cdr3_nt: TGTGCCAGCAGTCTGACTAGCGGGGGAAGAGAGACCCAGTACTTC

v_call: TRBV7-8
clone_size: .
j_call: TRBJ2-5
d_call: TRBD2
cdr3_aa: CASSNSGGGQETQYF
cdr3_nt: TGTGCCAGCAGCAATAGCGGGGGAGGACAGGAGACCCAGTACTTC

v_call: TRBV4-1
clone_size: .
j_call: TRBJ1-2
d_call: TRBD1
cdr3_aa: CASSQDDRGDGYTF
cdr3_nt: TGCGCCAGCAGCCAAGATGACAGGGGGGATGGCTACACCTTC

v_call: TRBV7-8
clone_size: .
j_call: TRBJ1-1
d_call: .
cdr3_aa: CASSSGYEAFF
cdr3_nt: TGTGCCAGCAGCTCCGGGTATGAAGCTTTCTTT

v_call: TRBV10-2
clone_size: few
j_call: TRBJ2-3
d_call: .
cdr3_aa: CASSPLVLGTDTQYF
cdr3_nt: TGCGCCAGCAGCCCGCTAGTGTTGGGCACAGATACGCAGTATTTT

v_call: TRBV20-1
clone_size: few
j_call: TRBJ1-1
d_call: .
cdr3_aa: CSASPNGQVATEAFF
cdr3_nt: TGCAGTGCTAGTCCGAACGGACAAGTGGCGACTGAAGCTTTCTTT

v_call: TRBV29-1
clone_size: .
j_call: TRBJ2-5
d_call: TRBD2
cdr3_aa: CSVGGGQETQYF
cdr3_nt: TGCAGCGTTGGCGGGGGGCAGGAGACCCAGTACTTC

v_call: TRBV18
clone_size: few
j_call: TRBJ2-1
d_call: TRBD2
cdr3_aa: CASSPPTSGGYNEQFF
cdr3_nt: TGTGCCAGCTCACCACCTACTAGCGGGGGGTACAATGAGCAGTTCTTC

v_call: TRBV9
clone_size: .
j_call: TRBJ1-4
d_call: .
cdr3_aa: CASSVGVGGFNEKLFF
cdr3_nt: TGTGCCAGCAGCGTAGGAGTGGGGGGTTTTAATGAAAAACTGTTTTTT

v_call: TRBV5-1
clone_size: .
j_call: TRBJ2-7
d_call: TRBD1
cdr3_aa: CASSSGTGGLTYEQYF
cdr3_nt: TGCGCCAGCAGCTCGGGGACAGGGGGCCTTACCTACGAGCAGTACTTC

v_call: TRBV24-1
clone_size: .
j_call: TRBJ1-5
d_call: TRBD1
cdr3_aa: CATSAGQGRNQPQHF
cdr3_nt: TGTGCCACCAGTGCCGGACAGGGGAGGAATCAGCCCCAGCATTTT

v_call: TRBV19
clone_size: .
j_call: TRBJ2-5
d_call: .
cdr3_aa: CASRHYAEGETQYF
cdr3_nt: TGTGCCAGTAGGCATTATGCGGAGGGAGAGACCCAGTACTTC

v_call: TRBV7-2
clone_size: once
j_call: TRBJ1-5
d_call: .
cdr3_aa: CASSPERSNQPQHF
cdr3_nt: TGTGCCAGCAGCCCGGAGAGGAGCAATCAGCCCCAGCATTTT

v_call: TRBV19
clone_size: .
j_call: TRBJ1-2
d_call: .
cdr3_aa: CASSIRVDYGYTF
cdr3_nt: TGTGCCAGTAGTATCCGTGTCGACTATGGCTACACCTTC

v_call: TRBV6-2/TRBV6-3
clone_size: once
j_call: TRBJ2-5
d_call: .
cdr3_aa: CASSYSGRVETQYF
cdr3_nt: TGTGCCAGCAGTTACTCTGGCAGGGTGGAGACCCAGTACTTC

v_call: TRBV18
clone_size: .
j_call: TRBJ1-5
d_call: .
cdr3_aa: CASSPEWGGGEPQHF
cdr3_nt: TGTGCCAGCTCACCCGAGTGGGGGGGCGGGGAGCCCCAGCATTTT

v_call: TRBV3-1/TRBV3-2
clone_size: once
j_call: TRBJ2-3
d_call: TRBD2
cdr3_aa: CASSLTSGGENTQYF
cdr3_nt: TGTGCCAGCAGCCTCACTAGCGGGGGTGAAAATACGCAGTATTTT

v_call: TRBV18
clone_size: .
j_call: TRBJ1-1
d_call: TRBD1
cdr3_aa: CASSPSTGTGMGTEAFF
cdr3_nt: TGTGCCAGCTCACCGTCTACCGGGACAGGGATGGGGACTGAAGCTTTCTTT

v_call: TRBV7-2
clone_size: .
j_call: TRBJ2-1
d_call: .
cdr3_aa: CASSFWTNNEQFF
cdr3_nt: TGTGCCAGCAGCTTTTGGACAAACAATGAGCAGTTCTTC

v_call: TRBV29-1
clone_size: .
j_call: TRBJ2-1
d_call: .
cdr3_aa: CSVEGWSSYNEQFF
cdr3_nt: TGCAGCGTTGAAGGTTGGAGCTCCTACAATGAGCAGTTCTTC

v_call: TRBV3-1/TRBV3-2
clone_size: .
j_call: TRBJ1-5
d_call: .
cdr3_aa: CASSRSGNQPQHF
cdr3_nt: TGTGCCAGCAGCCGGTCAGGGAATCAGCCCCAGCATTTT

v_call: TRBV2
clone_size: .
j_call: TRBJ1-1
d_call: TRBD1
cdr3_aa: CASSQGAVDTEAFF
cdr3_nt: TGTGCCAGCAGCCAGGGGGCGGTAGACACTGAAGCTTTCTTT

v_call: TRBV4-1
clone_size: .
j_call: TRBJ1-1
d_call: .
cdr3_aa: CASSQAYQGRAEAFF
cdr3_nt: TGCGCCAGCAGCCAAGCCTATCAGGGCCGGGCTGAAGCTTTCTTT

v_call: TRBV3-1/TRBV3-2
clone_size: .
j_call: TRBJ1-2
d_call: TRBD1
cdr3_aa: CASSQMGQGFYGYTF
cdr3_nt: TGTGCCAGCAGCCAAATGGGACAGGGGTTCTATGGCTACACCTTC